The T cell receptor beta chain described here comes from a study of blood T cell repertoires in COVID-19. In the study overall: Both acute and convalescent COVID-19 samples were obtained from the United States, Italy and Spain. The cDNA or gDNA used as material had been derived from T cells, B-cell-depleted T cells, or PBMCs.

As handled by the study authors: Counts of nucleated cells, estimated from reference gene primer amplification, were obtained. Profiled with immunoSEQ multiplex PCR; TCRdb holds only in-frame clones, not every one. D and trimming come from the DNA, and the V and J calls and clone size come from that table. The table has under 300,000 clones, approximately 82% seen once. The V gene lost 0 bases and the J gene lost 0 bases, with 12 bases spanning the gap. This CDR3 spans 16 amino acids. This sequence joins TRBV23-1 and TRBJ2-7, with D possibly being TRBD2 (6 bases). TRBV23-1 is an ORF, and what it does is uncertain. This sequence was found in a man aged 25-45 years who had recovered from COVID-19. Sequencing used peripheral blood. CDR3 DNA sequence: TGCGCCAGCAGTCAATCTGACAGCGGGTTCTCCTACGAGCAGTACGTC. Its protein product is CASSQSDSGFSYEQYV.